Sequencing of this T cell receptor (beta chain) was carried out in a study of beta chain features in type 1 diabetes. The germline gives CDR1 LGHNT, CDR2 FRNRAP. The CDR3 extends over 17 amino acids. The germline V and J ends were trimmed by 0 bases and 0 bases, with 14 bases remaining between them. All of the isolated RNA was reverse transcribed, so expressed TCRB transcripts were sequenced. TCRdb's copy holds only in-frame clones and misses some; the assay was immunoSEQ multiplex PCR. Among 350,000 to 400,000 clones listed, over 13% were seen once. The rearrangement uses TRBV12-5 and TRBJ1-1; D is ambiguous. The sample taken for sequencing was naive CD4+ T cells from blood. This sequence originates from a woman aged 18-35 years in good health. The CDR3 sequence is CASGLVLGLPLNTEAFF. CDR3 sequence (DNA): TGTGCTAGTGGTTTGGTACTTGGGCTTCCCTTGAACACTGAAGCTTTCTTT. Full variable domain (outside the CDR3, taken from reference TRBV12-5 and TRBJ1-1): DARVTQTPRHKVTEMGQEVTMRCQPILGHNTVFWYRQTMMQGLELLAYFRNRAPLDDSGMPKDRFSAEMPDATLATLKIQPSEPRDSAVYFCASGLVLGLPLNTEAFFGQGTRLTVV.